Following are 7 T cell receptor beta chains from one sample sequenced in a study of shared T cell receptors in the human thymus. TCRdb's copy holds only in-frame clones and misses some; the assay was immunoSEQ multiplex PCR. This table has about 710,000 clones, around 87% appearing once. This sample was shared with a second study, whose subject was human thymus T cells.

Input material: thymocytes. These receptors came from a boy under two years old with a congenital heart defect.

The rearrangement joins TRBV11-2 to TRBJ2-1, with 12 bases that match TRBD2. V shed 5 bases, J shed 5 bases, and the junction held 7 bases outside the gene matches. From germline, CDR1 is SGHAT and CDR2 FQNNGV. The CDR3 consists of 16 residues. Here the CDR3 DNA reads TGTGCCAGCAGCACTTTACTAGCGGGAGGCAACAATGAGCAGTTCTTC. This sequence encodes CASSTLLAGGNNEQFF. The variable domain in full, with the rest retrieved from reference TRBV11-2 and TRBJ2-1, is EAGVAQSPRYKIIEKRQSVAFWCNPISGHATLYWYQQILGQGPKLLIQFQNNGVVDDSQLPKDRFSAERLKGVDSTLKIQPAKLEDSAVYLCASSTLLAGGNNEQFFGPGTRLTVL.

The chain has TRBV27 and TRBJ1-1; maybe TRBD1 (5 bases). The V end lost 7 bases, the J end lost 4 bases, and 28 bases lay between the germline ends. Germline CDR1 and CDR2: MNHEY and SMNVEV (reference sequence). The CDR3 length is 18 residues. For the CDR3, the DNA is TGTGCCAGCAAATCAGCTCGCCAGGGCGGGGTAGGGGCCACTGAAGCTTTCTTT. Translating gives CASKSARQGGVGATEAFF.

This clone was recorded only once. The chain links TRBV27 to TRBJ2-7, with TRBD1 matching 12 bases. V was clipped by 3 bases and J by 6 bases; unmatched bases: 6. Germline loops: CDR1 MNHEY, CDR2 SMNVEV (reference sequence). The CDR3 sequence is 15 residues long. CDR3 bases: TGTGCCAGCAGTTTGGCCGGGACAGGGGGCTCCGAGCAGTACTTC. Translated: CASSLAGTGGSEQYF.

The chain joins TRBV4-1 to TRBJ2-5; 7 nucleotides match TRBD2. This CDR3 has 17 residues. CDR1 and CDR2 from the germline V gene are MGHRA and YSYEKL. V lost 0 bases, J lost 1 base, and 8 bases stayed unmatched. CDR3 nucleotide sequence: TGCGCCAGCAGCCAAGACCCTAGCGGTGAGCCCCAAGAGACCCAGTACTTC. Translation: CASSQDPSGEPQETQYF.

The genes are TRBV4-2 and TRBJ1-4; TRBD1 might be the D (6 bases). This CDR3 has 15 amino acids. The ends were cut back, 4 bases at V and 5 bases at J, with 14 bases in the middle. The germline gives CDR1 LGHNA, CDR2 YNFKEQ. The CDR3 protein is CASSPGRGKNEKLFF. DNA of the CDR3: TGTGCCAGCAGCCCGGGGAGGGGGAAAAATGAAAAACTGTTTTTT.

The CDR3 here is CASSSSGGNTGELFF. CDR3 in DNA: TGTGCCAGCAGCTCGTCGGGGGGGAACACCGGGGAGCTGTTTTTT. The rearrangement links TRBV5-6 to TRBJ2-2, with 7 bases matching TRBD2. V shed 3 bases and J 1 base; nucleotides not matched to a gene: 3. There are 15 residues in the CDR3. CDR1 and CDR2 from the germline V gene are SGHDT and YYEEEE.

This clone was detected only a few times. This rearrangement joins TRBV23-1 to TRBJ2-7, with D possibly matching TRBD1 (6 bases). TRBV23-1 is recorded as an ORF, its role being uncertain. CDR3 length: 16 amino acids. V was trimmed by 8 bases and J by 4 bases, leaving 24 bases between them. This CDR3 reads CASRYASVQGGYEQYF. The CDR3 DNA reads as TGCGCCAGCCGCTACGCAAGTGTACAGGGCGGTTACGAGCAGTACTTC.